The 9 T cell receptor beta chains given below trace back to one sample, sequenced in a study of T cells in Graves' hyperthyroidism and ophthalmopathy. The CDR3 regions of TCR beta were amplified from RNA transcripts. HTBI primers were used for first-round RT-PCR of the TCR CDR3. TCRdb redid the calling of the multiplex PCR reads with MiXCR, one entry per CDR3 protein. The sample records fewer than 400,000 distinct CDR3 sequences, roughly 15% being singletons. The specimen was blood. The receptors come from a man between 25 and 39 years old with Graves' hyperthyroidism.

The chain is built from TRBV19 and TRBJ1-1; no definite D call. Trimming cost V 4 bases and J 4 bases, with 10 bases left between them. The CDR3 sequence is 13 residues long. The germline V gene encodes CDR1 LNHDA and CDR2 SQIVND (reference sequence). CDR3 protein: CASSREGCTEAFF. The CDR3 bases are TGTGCCAGTAGTAGGGAGGGCTGCACTGAAGCTTTCTTT.

Only a few counts were recorded for this clonotype. The chain employs TRBV5-1 and TRBJ2-7; a weak D match, TRBD2 (6 bases). V was clipped by 6 bases and J by 0 bases, with 16 bases between them. Germline CDR1 and CDR2: SGHRS and YFSETQ. CDR3 size: 15 residues. Here the CDR3 DNA reads TGCGCCAGCACCAGTTCGGCGGGGAGCTCCTACGAGCAGTACTTC. Translated: CASTSSAGSSYEQYF. Complete variable domain (other parts from reference TRBV5-1 and TRBJ2-7): KAGVTQTPRYLIKTRGQQVTLSCSPISGHRSVSWYQQTPGQGLQFLFEYFSETQRNKGNFPGRFSGRQFSNSRSEMNVSTLELGDSALYLCASTSSAGSSYEQYFGPGTRLTVT.

Only a few counts were recorded for this clonotype. The chain recombines TRBV10-1 with TRBJ2-3; D not certain. There are 12 residues in the CDR3. The V gene lost 5 bases and the J gene lost 3 bases, with 6 bases spanning the gap. The germline V gene has CDR1 WNHNN and CDR2 SYGVQD (reference sequence). The CDR3, as DNA: TGCGCCAGCAGTACTTTTACAGATACGCAGTATTTT. Its protein product is CASSTFTDTQYF.

This chain links TRBV6-5 with TRBJ2-2, with TRBD2 matching 10 bases. The CDR3 is made up of 17 amino acids. With 3 bases clipped from V and 2 bases from J, the junction kept 6 bases outside the gene matches. Germline V gene lookup returns CDR1 MNHEY and CDR2 SVGAGI. CDR3 amino acids: CASSYRGLAVNTGELFF. In DNA, the CDR3 is TGTGCCAGCAGTTATCGCGGACTAGCGGTAAACACCGGGGAGCTGTTTTTT.

This clonotype was counted ten times or more. The chain carries TRBV2 and TRBJ2-7, with a weak D call TRBD2 (6 bases). With 2 bases removed from V and 2 bases from J, the gap between germline ends came to 13 bases. Germline CDR1 SNHLY, CDR2 FYNNEI. CDR3 size: 15 residues. In nucleotides, the CDR3 is TGTGCCAGCAGTGAAAAAACGGGGGTGGCCTACGAGCAGTACTTC. Protein sequence: CASSEKTGVAYEQYF.

This clonotype was seen repeatedly, ten times or more. A read error may account for a junction end that differs from germline. The chain uses TRBV27 and TRBJ2-3, with 14 nucleotides matching TRBD2. The CDR3 covers 18 residues. The V gene's germline CDR1 is MNHEY and CDR2 SMNVEV (reference sequence). CDR3 coding DNA: TGCGCCAGCAGTTCGGGACTAGCGGGAGATTTTTTGGACAATACGCAATATTTT. Encoded protein: CASSSGLAGDFLDNTQYF.

This clonotype was seen only a few times. The chain couples TRBV20-1 to TRBJ2-7, with 7 bases matching TRBD1. The CDR3 is 15 amino acids. From germline, CDR1 is DFQATT and CDR2 SNEGSKA (reference sequence). The CDR3 DNA reads TGCAGCGTTGTCGATTTACAGGGGAAAGGGTACGAGCAGTACTTC. Protein sequence: CSVVDLQGKGYEQYF.

This chain links TRBV7-6 with TRBJ2-3; 8 bases map to TRBD1. The J segment lost 6 bases and the V segment lost 3 bases, leaving 5 bases of the junction unmatched. CDR3 size: 14 residues. The germline V gene encodes CDR1 SGHVS and CDR2 FNYEAQ. As DNA, the CDR3 is TGTGCCAGCAGCTTGGACAGGGTCAGGGATACGCAGTATTTT. Amino acid sequence: CASSLDRVRDTQYF.

The sample holds many counts of this clonotype. This chain connects TRBV2 to TRBJ2-5, with 13 bases identical to TRBD2. This CDR3 is 16 amino acids long. Germline trimming cut 3 bases from V and 3 bases from J; bases unmatched to any gene: 4. Germline V gene sequence: CDR1 SNHLY, CDR2 FYNNEI. In DNA form, the CDR3 reads TGTGCCAGCAGTGACTCAGGACTAGCGGGAGAAGAGACCCAGTACTTC. Protein: CASSDSGLAGEETQYF.